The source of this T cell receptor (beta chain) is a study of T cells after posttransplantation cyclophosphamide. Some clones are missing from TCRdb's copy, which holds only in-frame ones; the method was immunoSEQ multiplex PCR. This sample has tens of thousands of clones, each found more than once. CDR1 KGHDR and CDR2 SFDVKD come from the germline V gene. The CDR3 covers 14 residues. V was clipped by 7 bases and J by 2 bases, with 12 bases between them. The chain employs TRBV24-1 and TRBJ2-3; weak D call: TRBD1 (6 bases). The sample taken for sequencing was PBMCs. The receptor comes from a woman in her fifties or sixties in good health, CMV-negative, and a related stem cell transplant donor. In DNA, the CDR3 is TGTGCCACCAGGGCGGACAGACTCACAGATACGCAGTATTTT. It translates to CATRADRLTDTQYF.